This T cell receptor beta chain is drawn from a study of spatial heterogeneity in lung cancer. Time point denoted: sample taken at primary tumor resection. The sequenced material consisted of unsorted whole RNA from tumor, nontumor lung or frozen PBMC. TCRdb re-called the 5' RACE reads through MiXCR, storing one row per CDR3 protein. The sample contains 50,000 or so distinct CDR3 sequences, roughly 7.2% of which appear only once. The TCR originated in a female donor with early-stage non-small cell lung cancer. The sequencing here drew on PBMCs, taken at surgery.

The CDR3 loop reads CASSLQGASEQYF. CDR3 sequence (DNA): TGTGCCAGCAGCCTACAGGGGGCGAGTGAGCAGTACTTC. The rearrangement uses TRBV5-4 and TRBJ2-7; 9 bases match TRBD1. J was trimmed by 7 bases and V by 4 bases; bases with no gene match: 6. The CDR3 is made up of 13 amino acids. Per the germline V gene, CDR1 is SGHNT and CDR2 is YYREEE (reference sequence).